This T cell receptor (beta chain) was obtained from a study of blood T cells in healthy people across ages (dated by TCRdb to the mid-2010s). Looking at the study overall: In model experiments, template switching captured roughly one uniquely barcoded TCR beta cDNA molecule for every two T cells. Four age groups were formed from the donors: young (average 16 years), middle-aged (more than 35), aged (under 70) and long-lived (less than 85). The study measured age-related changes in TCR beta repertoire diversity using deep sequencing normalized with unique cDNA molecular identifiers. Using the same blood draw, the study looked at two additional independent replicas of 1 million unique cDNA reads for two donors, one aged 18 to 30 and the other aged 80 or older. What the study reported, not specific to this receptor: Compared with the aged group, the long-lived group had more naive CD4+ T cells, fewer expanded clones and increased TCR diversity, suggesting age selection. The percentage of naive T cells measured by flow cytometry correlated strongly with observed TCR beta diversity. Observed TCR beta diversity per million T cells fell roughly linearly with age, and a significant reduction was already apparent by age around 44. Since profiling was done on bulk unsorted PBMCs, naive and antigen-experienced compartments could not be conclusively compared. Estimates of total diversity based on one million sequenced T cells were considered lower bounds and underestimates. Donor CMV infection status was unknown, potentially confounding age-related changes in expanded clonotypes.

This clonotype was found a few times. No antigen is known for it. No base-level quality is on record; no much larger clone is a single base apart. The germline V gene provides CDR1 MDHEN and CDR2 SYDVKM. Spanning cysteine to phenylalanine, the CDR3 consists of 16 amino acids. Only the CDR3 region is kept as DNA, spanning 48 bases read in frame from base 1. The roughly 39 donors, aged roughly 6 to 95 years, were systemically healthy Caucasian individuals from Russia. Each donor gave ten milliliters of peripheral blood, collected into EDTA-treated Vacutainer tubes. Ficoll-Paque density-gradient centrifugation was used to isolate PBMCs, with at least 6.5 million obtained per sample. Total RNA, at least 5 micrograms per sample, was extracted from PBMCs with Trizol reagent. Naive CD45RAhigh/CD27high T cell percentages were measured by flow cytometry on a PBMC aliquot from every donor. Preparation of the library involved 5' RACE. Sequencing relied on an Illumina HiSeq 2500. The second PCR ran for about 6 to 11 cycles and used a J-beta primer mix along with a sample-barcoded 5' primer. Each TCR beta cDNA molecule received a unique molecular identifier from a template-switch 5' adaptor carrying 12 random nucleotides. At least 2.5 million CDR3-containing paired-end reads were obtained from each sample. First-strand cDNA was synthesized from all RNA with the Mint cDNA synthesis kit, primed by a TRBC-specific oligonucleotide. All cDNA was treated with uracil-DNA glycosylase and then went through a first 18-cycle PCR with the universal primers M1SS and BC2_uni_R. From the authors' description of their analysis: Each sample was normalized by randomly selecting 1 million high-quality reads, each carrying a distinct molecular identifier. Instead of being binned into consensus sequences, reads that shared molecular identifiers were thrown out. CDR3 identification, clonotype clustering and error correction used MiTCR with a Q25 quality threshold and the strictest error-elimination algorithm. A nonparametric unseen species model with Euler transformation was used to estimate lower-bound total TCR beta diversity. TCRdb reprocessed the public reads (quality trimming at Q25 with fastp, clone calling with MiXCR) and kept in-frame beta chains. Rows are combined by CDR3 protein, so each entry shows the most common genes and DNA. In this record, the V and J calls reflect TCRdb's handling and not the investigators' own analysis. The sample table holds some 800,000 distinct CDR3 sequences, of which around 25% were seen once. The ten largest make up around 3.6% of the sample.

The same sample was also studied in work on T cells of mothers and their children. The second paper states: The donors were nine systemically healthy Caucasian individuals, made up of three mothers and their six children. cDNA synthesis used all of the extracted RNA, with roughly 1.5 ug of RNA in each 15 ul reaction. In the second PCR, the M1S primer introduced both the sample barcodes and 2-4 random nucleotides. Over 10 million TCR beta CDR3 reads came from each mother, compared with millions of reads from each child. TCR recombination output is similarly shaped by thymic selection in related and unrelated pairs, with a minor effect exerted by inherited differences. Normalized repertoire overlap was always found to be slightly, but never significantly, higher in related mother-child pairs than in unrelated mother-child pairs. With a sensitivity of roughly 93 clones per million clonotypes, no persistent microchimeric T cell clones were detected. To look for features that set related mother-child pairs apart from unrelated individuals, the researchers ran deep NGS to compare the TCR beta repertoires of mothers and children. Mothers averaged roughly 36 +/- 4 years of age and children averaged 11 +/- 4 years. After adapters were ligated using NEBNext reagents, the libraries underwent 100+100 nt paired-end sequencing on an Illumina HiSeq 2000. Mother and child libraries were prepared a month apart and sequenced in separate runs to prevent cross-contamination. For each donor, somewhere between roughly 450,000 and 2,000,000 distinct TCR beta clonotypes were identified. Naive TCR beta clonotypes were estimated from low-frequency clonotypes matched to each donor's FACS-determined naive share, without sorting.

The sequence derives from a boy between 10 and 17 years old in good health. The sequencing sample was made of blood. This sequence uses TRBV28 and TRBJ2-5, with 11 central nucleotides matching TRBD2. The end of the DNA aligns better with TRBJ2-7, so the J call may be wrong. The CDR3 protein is CASRDSGTSGNYEQYF. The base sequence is TGTGCCAGCAGGGACTCAGGGACTAGCGGAAACTACGAGCAGTACTTC.